This T cell receptor (beta chain) was obtained from a study of blood T cells in healthy people across ages. A remark on this clonotype: Its antigen is still unknown.

Germline CDR1 and CDR2: MDHEN and SYDVKM. V lost 5 bases, J lost 2 bases, and 7 bases lay in between. This CDR3 is 12 amino acids long. Whole-study findings and limits: What prevented conclusive comparison of naive and antigen-experienced cells was that PBMCs were unsorted. Donor CMV status was unknown, possibly confounding expanded clonotype changes.

A second PCR of roughly 7 to 11 cycles used a sample-barcoded 5' primer and a J-beta primer mix. From each sample, at least 2.5 million paired-end reads containing CDR3 were obtained. A single record per CDR3 protein comes from TCRdb applying MiXCR to the 5' RACE reads. The data hold some 1,800,000 distinct CDR3 sequences, with about 39% observed a single time. The chain has TRBV28 and TRBJ2-7; no definite D call. The clonotype originates from a human donor in good health. What was sequenced was blood. CDR3 protein: CASSGMAYEQYF. CDR3 nucleotides: TGTGCCAGCAGTGGGATGGCCTACGAGCAGTACTTC.